A single sample is the source of the 28 T cell receptor beta chains below, sequenced in a study of T cell changes during pregnancy in multiple sclerosis (dated by TCRdb to between 2018 and 2021). Library method: the immunoSEQ multiplex PCR assay. TCRdb re-hosts the immuneACCESS table, in-frame sequences only. Its copies lack some clones; in the studies checked, an unresolved V gene accounts for under half of them, and the cause for the rest is not known. This sample has tens of thousands of clones in its table, and 70% to 90% of those were observed once. The leading ten clones occupy about 1.8% of the sample. The sample here was peripheral blood, taken in the first trimester of pregnancy. The receptor set was obtained from a female donor with multiple sclerosis, enrolled in a pregnancy study.

This chain connects TRBV12-5 to TRBJ2-7; tentatively, D is TRBD2 (6 bases). The CDR3 runs 15 residues. Germline V CDR1 and CDR2: LGHNT, FRNRAP. Trimming took off 3 bases at V and 0 bases at J, with 12 bases between the two ends. CDR3 nucleotides: TGTGCTAGTGGTTTACTGGGGGGAAACTCCTACGAGCAGTACTTC. The encoded protein is CASGLLGGNSYEQYF.

The chain employs TRBV2 and TRBJ2-3, with TRBD2 matching over 12 bases. Germline-derived CDR1 and CDR2 are SNHLY and FYNNEI. After removal of 7 bases from V and 0 bases from J, the junction contained 2 bases not matched to a gene. The CDR3 is made up of 15 amino acids. The CDR3 coding sequence is TGTGCCAGCAAAGGGACTAGCGGGAGCACAGATACGCAGTATTTT. Its protein is CASKGTSGSTDTQYF.

The chain uses TRBV5-6 and TRBJ2-1; D is undetermined. The CDR3 is 15 amino acids. V was pared by 1 base and J by 7 bases, with 15 bases between. CDR1 is SGHDT, CDR2 YYEEEE, per germline. In DNA, the CDR3 is TGTGCCAGCAGCTTGAACTTTCGGTCTGAGAATGAGCAGTTCTTC. Residues: CASSLNFRSENEQFF.

To note about this clone: The identical CDR3 is also encoded by other nucleotide sequences in the sample. This chain links TRBV7-2 with TRBJ1-4; TRBD1 matches 10 bases. The germline V gene encodes CDR1 SGHTA and CDR2 FQGNSA. The V and J ends lost 5 bases and 4 bases, in that order; junction bases with no gene match: 1. The CDR3 is 14 amino acids. The CDR3 is CASSRDRGNEKLFF. CDR3 in DNA: TGTGCCAGCAGCCGGGACAGGGGTAATGAAAAACTGTTTTTT.

For the CDR3, the DNA is TGCGCCAGCAGCGGGGGGACAGAGGACTACGAGCAGTACTTC. It encodes CASSGGTEDYEQYF. V gene TRBV5-1 combines with J gene TRBJ2-7, with D perhaps matching TRBD1 (7 bases). CDR1 SGHRS and CDR2 YFSETQ come from the germline V gene. There are 14 residues in the CDR3. The V end lost 4 bases, the J end lost 3 bases, and 14 bases lay between the germline ends.

CDR3 protein: CASSLLQGTDTQYF. CDR3 sequence (DNA): TGTGCCAGCTCTCTACTACAGGGGACAGATACGCAGTATTTT. V is TRBV18 and J is TRBJ2-3, with 7 bases aligning to TRBD1. Germline loops: CDR1 KGHSH, CDR2 LQKENI. This CDR3 region has 14 residues. J gave up 3 bases and V 6 bases, and 6 bases lay outside the gene matches.

The chain combines TRBV27 with TRBJ2-7; 8 nucleotides match TRBD2. Germline V gene sequence: CDR1 MNHEY, CDR2 SMNVEV (reference sequence). The V gene end was trimmed by 1 base and the J gene end by 6 bases; junction bases not matched to a gene: 8. This CDR3 contains 15 residues. CDR3 nucleotides: TGTGCCAGCAGTTTATTTAGCGGGACGAGCGCCGAGCAGTACTTC. Translating it yields CASSLFSGTSAEQYF.

The chain has TRBV10-2 and TRBJ2-2, with D perhaps matching TRBD1 (5 bases). Germline V gives CDR1 WSHSY, CDR2 SAAADI. The length of the CDR3 is 13 residues. V lost 6 bases, J lost 2 bases, and 7 bases lay in between. The CDR3 nucleotides are TGCGCCAGCAGGACAGCAAACACCGGGGAGCTGTTTTTT. Its translation: CASRTANTGELFF.

This clone showed up just a few times. CDR3 amino acids: CASSTLAGAVDTQYF. The CDR3 nucleotides are TGTGCCAGCAGCACTTTAGCGGGAGCGGTAGATACGCAGTATTTT. The chain uses TRBV7-9 and TRBJ2-3; 9 bases match TRBD2. The length of the CDR3 is 15 residues. V was clipped by 5 bases and J by 5 bases; unmatched bases: 8. Germline CDR1 reads SEHNR; CDR2 reads FQNEAQ (reference sequence).

V usage is TRBV19 and J usage is TRBJ1-5; TRBD1 aligns across 7 bases. With V trimmed by 3 bases and J by 0 bases, 5 bases remained unmatched. The CDR3 covers 16 residues. Germline loops: CDR1 LNHDA, CDR2 SQIVND (reference sequence). CDR3 in amino acids: CASSMGTAYSNQPQHF. The CDR3 nucleotides are TGTGCCAGTAGTATGGGGACAGCTTATAGCAATCAGCCCCAGCATTTT. The full variable domain, completed using reference TRBV19 and TRBJ1-5, is DGGITQSPKYLFRKEGQNVTLSCEQNLNHDAMYWYRQDPGQGLRLIYYSQIVNDFQKGDIAEGYSVSREKKESFPLTVTSAQKNPTAFYLCASSMGTAYSNQPQHFGDGTRLSIL.

V is TRBV19 and J is TRBJ1-5; 7 bases are shared with TRBD1. The CDR3 length is 14 residues. From germline, CDR1 is LNHDA and CDR2 SQIVND (reference sequence). J was trimmed by 2 bases and V by 10 bases; bases with no gene match: 8. CDR3 region: CATRQGYGNQPQHF. CDR3 nucleotide sequence: TGTGCCACCCGACAGGGCTACGGCAATCAGCCCCAGCATTTT.

This clone was found a few times. V and J are TRBV29-1 and TRBJ1-4, with 10 bases that match TRBD1. Germline CDR1 and CDR2: SQVTM and ANQGSEA. CDR3 size: 14 residues. With 7 bases clipped from V and 8 bases from J, the junction kept 10 bases outside the gene matches. CDR3 protein: CSAQSGTGEEKLFF. The DNA for the CDR3 is TGCAGCGCCCAGTCCGGGACAGGGGAAGAAAAACTGTTTTTT.

This chain uses TRBV6-5 with TRBJ2-7; 8 nucleotides line up with TRBD2. CDR3 size: 14 residues. The junction had 9 bases not matched to a gene; V was cut back by 7 bases and J by 4 bases. CDR1 MNHEY and CDR2 SVGAGI come from the germline V gene. CDR3 DNA: TGTGCCAGCACCGAAGGGCTAGCGGGTTACGAGCAGTACTTC. This translates into CASTEGLAGYEQYF.

V is TRBV18 and J is TRBJ2-7, with a possible D match to TRBD2 (6 bases). This CDR3 is 15 amino acids long. Germline CDR1 and CDR2: KGHSH and LQKENI. V was pared by 3 bases and J by 2 bases, with 14 bases between. CDR3 region: CASSPNSGSPYEQYF. The CDR3 DNA is TGTGCCAGCTCACCCAATAGCGGTTCGCCCTACGAGCAGTACTTC.

This chain joins TRBV18 and TRBJ2-4; TRBD1 aligns across 7 bases. V shed 4 bases, J shed 2 bases, and the junction held 5 bases outside the gene matches. This CDR3 has 15 residues. Germline CDR1 KGHSH, CDR2 LQKENI. The DNA of the CDR3 is TGTGCCAGCTCACGACAGGGAGAATCCAAAAACATTCAGTACTTC. Amino acids: CASSRQGESKNIQYF.

CDR3 in amino acids: CASSTLASRYNEQFF. The CDR3 bases are TGTGCCAGCAGCACACTAGCGTCCCGCTACAATGAGCAGTTCTTC. The chain is built from TRBV5-6 and TRBJ2-1, with 7 bases fitting TRBD2. Trimming cost V 4 bases and J 3 bases; bases outside gene matches: 7. Per the germline V gene, CDR1 is SGHDT and CDR2 is YYEEEE. CDR3 length: 15 residues.

The chain employs TRBV30 and TRBJ2-3; 8 bases align to TRBD2. This CDR3 has 14 residues. V lost 5 bases to trimming and J lost 7 bases; unmatched junction nucleotides: 11. The V gene's germline CDR1 is GTSNPN and CDR2 SVGIG (reference sequence). Here the CDR3 reads CAWSRGRFGNTQYF. In DNA form, the CDR3 reads TGTGCCTGGTCTCGCGGGAGGTTTGGGAATACGCAGTATTTT.

The chain joins TRBV20-1 to TRBJ1-4; D gene ambiguous. The CDR3 extends over 11 amino acids. The germline CDR1 and CDR2 sequences are DFQATT and SNEGSKA (reference sequence). Trimming took 5 bases from V and 7 from J, leaving 8 bases between them. This CDR3 reads CSAPTLEKLFF. The CDR3 nucleotides are TGCAGTGCTCCGACACTTGAAAAACTGTTTTTT.

The rearrangement links TRBV19 to TRBJ2-7, with D perhaps TRBD2 (6 bases). Germline V CDR1 and CDR2: LNHDA, SQIVND (reference sequence). Trimming removed 1 base from V and 5 bases from J, with 9 bases in between. CDR3 size: 13 residues. In DNA, the CDR3 is TGTGCCAGTAGTATAGGGTGGAGGGACGAGCAGTACTTC. It codes for CASSIGWRDEQYF.

The chain combines TRBV7-2 with TRBJ2-5; possible D gene TRBD1, 5 bases. The CDR3 sequence is 15 residues long. Germline loops: CDR1 SGHTA, CDR2 FQGNSA. V was shortened by 1 base and J by 5 bases, with 14 bases between the two germline ends. The CDR3 nucleotides read TGTGCCAGCAGCTTAGGATTGTCAGGGCGGGAGACCCAGTACTTC. It encodes CASSLGLSGRETQYF.

V usage is TRBV9 and J usage is TRBJ1-3; D perhaps matches TRBD1 (6 bases). Germline values: CDR1 SGDLS, CDR2 YYNGEE. V gave up 0 bases and J gave up 6 bases, with 13 bases separating them. The CDR3 runs 15 residues. The CDR3 is CASSVGGLVVNTIYF. The CDR3 DNA is TGTGCCAGCAGCGTAGGGGGGCTCGTTGTAAACACCATATATTTT.

V gene TRBV18 combines with J gene TRBJ2-2; 12 nucleotides match TRBD1. This CDR3 has 16 amino acids. Unmatched junction bases numbered 5, after V lost 3 bases and J lost 6 bases. Germline loops: CDR1 KGHSH, CDR2 LQKENI. CDR3 sequence (DNA): TGTGCCAGCTCACCCTCCGGGACAGGGGGCCCCGGGGAGCTGTTTTTT. It is translated as CASSPSGTGGPGELFF.

The chain recombines TRBV18 with TRBJ2-1; TRBD2 might be the D (6 bases). V lost 1 base and J lost 8, with 9 bases in between. CDR3 length equals 13 residues. Per the germline V gene, CDR1 is KGHSH and CDR2 is LQKENI. The CDR3 nucleotides are TGTGCCAGCTCACCACAGCCTAGCGATGAGCAGTTCTTC. It translates to CASSPQPSDEQFF. Full variable domain (outside the CDR3, taken from reference TRBV18 and TRBJ2-1): NAGVMQNPRHLVRRRGQEARLRCSPMKGHSHVYWYRQLPEEGLKFMVYLQKENIIDESGMPKERFSAEFPKEGPSILRIQQVVRGDSAAYFCASSPQPSDEQFFGPGTRLTVL.

The chain joins TRBV7-6 to TRBJ2-3; TRBD2 aligns across 8 bases. Trimming took 5 bases from V and 0 from J; bases not matched to a gene: 4. The CDR3 covers 15 residues. In germline, CDR1 is SGHVS, CDR2 FNYEAQ. CDR3 DNA sequence: TGTGCCAGCAGCCCGCTAGCGGGTAGCACAGATACGCAGTATTTT. It codes for CASSPLAGSTDTQYF. The full variable domain, completed using reference TRBV7-6 and TRBJ2-3, is GAGVSQSPRYKVTKRGQDVALRCDPISGHVSLYWYRQALGQGPEFLTYFNYEAQQDKSGLPNDRFSAERPEGSISTLTIQRTEQRDSAMYRCASSPLAGSTDTQYFGPGTRLTVL.

The chain recombines TRBV19 with TRBJ2-2; weak D call: TRBD1 (5 bases). Between the trimmed V and J ends, which lost 1 base and 5 bases, there was a span of 11 bases. The CDR3 is made up of 15 amino acids. Germline values: CDR1 LNHDA, CDR2 SQIVND (reference sequence). The CDR3 DNA follows: TGTGCCAGTAGTATAGTTGAACAGGTGACCGGGGAGCTGTTTTTT. Translating it yields CASSIVEQVTGELFF. The whole variable domain, filled in from reference TRBV19 and TRBJ2-2, reads DGGITQSPKYLFRKEGQNVTLSCEQNLNHDAMYWYRQDPGQGLRLIYYSQIVNDFQKGDIAEGYSVSREKKESFPLTVTSAQKNPTAFYLCASSIVEQVTGELFFGEGSRLTVL.

V gene TRBV19 combines with J gene TRBJ1-1; perhaps TRBD1 as D (5 bases). From germline, CDR1 is LNHDA and CDR2 SQIVND (reference sequence). V was shortened by 3 bases and J by 1 base, with 18 bases between the two germline ends. This CDR3 region has 17 residues. The CDR3 sequence: CASSMQGGVRGNTEAFF. Written as DNA, the CDR3 is TGTGCCAGTAGTATGCAGGGTGGTGTAAGGGGGAACACTGAAGCTTTCTTT.

This clone was detected a few times. This chain uses TRBV30 with TRBJ1-1, with 7 bases lining up with TRBD1. The CDR3 loop spans 14 amino acids. Germline lookup yields CDR1 GTSNPN and CDR2 SVGIG (reference sequence). The V gene end was trimmed by 4 bases and the J gene end by 2 bases; junction bases not matched to a gene: 7. This chain's CDR3 is CAWTRDSLNTEAFF. CDR3 DNA: TGTGCCTGGACTCGGGACAGCCTTAACACTGAAGCTTTCTTT.

This chain joins TRBV9 and TRBJ2-3; 7 bases agree with TRBD1. The CDR3 has 15 amino acids. V was clipped by 4 bases and J by 4 bases; unmatched bases: 9. Germline CDR1 and CDR2: SGDLS and YYNGEE. The CDR3 DNA is TGTGCCAGCAGCCTCAGTAGGACAGGCGCAGATACGCAGTATTTT. Translating it yields CASSLSRTGADTQYF.